Each of the 18 T cell receptor beta chains below was sequenced from the same sample in a study of blood T cell repertoires in COVID-19. Only in-frame clones appear in the TCRdb table, and some are missing; sequencing was by immunoSEQ multiplex PCR. The top ten hold roughly 4.8% of the sample, which has around 130,000 clones, 90% seen once. The sequenced sample consisted of peripheral blood. These receptors all stem from a man in his 60s with COVID-19, enrolled during active disease.

The chain joins TRBV3-1 (or the pseudogene TRBV3-2) to TRBJ2-1; 7 bases map to TRBD1. Germline lookup yields CDR1 LGHDT and CDR2 YNNKEL (reference sequence). CDR3 length: 16 amino acids. V lost 1 base to trimming and J lost 2 bases; unmatched junction nucleotides: 5. The CDR3 nucleotides read TGTGCCAGCAGCCAAGCCCCCGGGACAGCCTACAATGAGCAGTTCTTC. It codes for CASSQAPGTAYNEQFF.

This clone was counted a single time. The chain carries TRBV30 and TRBJ1-1; unclear D gene. The CDR3 runs to 15 residues. Trimming cost V 0 bases and J 0 bases, with 11 bases left between them. CDR1 and CDR2 from the germline V gene are GTSNPN and SVGIG (reference sequence). The CDR3 reads CAWSVLRGLNTEAFF. In DNA form, the CDR3 reads TGTGCCTGGAGTGTACTCAGAGGGCTGAACACTGAAGCTTTCTTT.

This chain links TRBV18 with TRBJ1-1; 8 nucleotides line up with TRBD1. Germline lookup yields CDR1 KGHSH and CDR2 LQKENI. The trim removed 3 bases at V and 1 base at J, leaving 4 bases unmatched. This CDR3 comprises 15 residues. CDR3 in amino acids: CASSPFGTGNTEAFF. The CDR3 DNA reads as TGTGCCAGCTCACCCTTCGGGACAGGGAACACTGAAGCTTTCTTT.

This chain uses TRBV15 with TRBJ2-2; 7 positions agree with TRBD1. V lost 8 bases to trimming and J lost 3 bases; unmatched junction nucleotides: 15. CDR3 length: 17 residues. Germline V gene data show CDR1 as LNHNV and CDR2 as YYDKDF (reference sequence). The CDR3 coding sequence is TGTGCCACCGCTCGCGATGTAGGGACAGTCGACACCGGGGAGCTGTTTTTT. Amino acids: CATARDVGTVDTGELFF.

The chain joins TRBV11-2 to TRBJ2-7; 12 bases map to TRBD2. Per the germline V gene, CDR1 is SGHAT and CDR2 is FQNNGV. The ends lost 8 bases at V and 7 bases at J; junction bases unmatched: 9. The CDR3 spans 14 residues. This CDR3 is CASGGLAGRLEQYF. The CDR3 bases are TGTGCCAGCGGCGGACTAGCGGGAAGGTTAGAGCAGTACTTC.

The chain carries TRBV19 and TRBJ2-1; 7 nucleotides align to TRBD2. The CDR3 consists of 14 residues. V shed 5 bases, J shed 9 bases, and the junction held 10 bases outside the gene matches. Germline V CDR1 and CDR2: LNHDA, SQIVND (reference sequence). CDR3 in amino acids: CASSPGLRGGEQFF. The CDR3 nucleotides read TGTGCCAGTAGTCCGGGACTACGGGGCGGTGAGCAGTTCTTC.

In DNA form, the CDR3 reads TGTGCCAGTAGTATAGATCTCGGGAGTACCTACGAGCAGTACTTC. Translation: CASSIDLGSTYEQYF. The chain carries TRBV19 and TRBJ2-7; D may be TRBD2 (6 bases). There are 15 residues in the CDR3. Germline V CDR1 and CDR2: LNHDA, SQIVND (reference sequence). Trimming took off 0 bases at V and 2 bases at J, with 11 bases between the two ends.

The V call is TRBV18, the J call TRBJ2-2; TRBD1 matches 8 bases. CDR1 is KGHSH and CDR2 is LQKENI in the germline V gene. CDR3 length: 15 amino acids. Germline trimming cut 5 bases from V and 6 bases from J; bases unmatched to any gene: 8. This CDR3 is CASSIRDRSAGELFF. Here the CDR3 DNA reads TGTGCCAGCTCAATCCGGGACAGGTCCGCCGGGGAGCTGTTTTTT.

V is TRBV19 and J is TRBJ2-7; TRBD1 might be the D (5 bases). This CDR3 spans 12 amino acids. The V end lost 8 bases, the J end lost 5 bases, and 13 bases lay between the germline ends. Germline values: CDR1 LNHDA, CDR2 SQIVND (reference sequence). The CDR3 loop is CASAGLGHEQYF. The DNA of the CDR3 is TGTGCCAGTGCAGGCTTGGGGCACGAGCAGTACTTC. Supplemented by reference TRBV19 and TRBJ2-7, the full variable domain reads DGGITQSPKYLFRKEGQNVTLSCEQNLNHDAMYWYRQDPGQGLRLIYYSQIVNDFQKGDIAEGYSVSREKKESFPLTVTSAQKNPTAFYLCASAGLGHEQYFGPGTRLTVT.

This clone came up a few times. The chain carries TRBV5-6 and TRBJ2-1, with D possibly TRBD2 on 6 matching bases. Per germline, CDR1 SGHDT and CDR2 YYEEEE. This CDR3 is built from 15 residues. Trimming left V 4 bases short and J 4 bases short, with 15 bases between. DNA for the CDR3: TGTGCCAGCAGCCCGGGGGTATCCGCGTACAATGAGCAGTTCTTC. Amino acid sequence: CASSPGVSAYNEQFF.

The CDR3: CASSPWVADNEQFF. In DNA form, the CDR3 reads TGTGCCAGCAGCCCCTGGGTAGCGGACAATGAGCAGTTCTTC. This chain joins TRBV7-2 and TRBJ2-1; tentatively, D is TRBD2 (6 bases). The V and J ends lost 5 bases and 5 bases respectively, with 13 bases between them. Germline values: CDR1 SGHTA, CDR2 FQGNSA. The CDR3 runs to 14 residues.

The genes are TRBV11-1 and TRBJ1-1; possibly TRBD1 for D (5 bases). CDR3 length equals 13 residues. Germline CDR1 reads SGHAT; CDR2 reads FQDESV (reference sequence). Trimming shortened V by 5 bases and J by 4 bases, and 11 bases separated the two germline ends. The CDR3 DNA reads TGTGCCAGCAGCGCAGGGTGGAGCACTGAAGCTTTCTTT. Amino acid sequence: CASSAGWSTEAFF.

This rearrangement joins TRBV5-4 to TRBJ1-1; 7 nucleotides match TRBD1. V shed 0 bases and J 10 bases; nucleotides not matched to a gene: 15. CDR3 length: 16 residues. The germline gives CDR1 SGHNT, CDR2 YYREEE (reference sequence). CDR3 in amino acids: CASSLGFEGARQGAFF. The CDR3 DNA is TGTGCCAGCAGCTTGGGGTTTGAGGGGGCGCGACAGGGAGCTTTCTTT. The full variable domain, in which reference TRBV5-4 and TRBJ1-1 provide the parts outside the CDR3, is ETGVTQSPTHLIKTRGQQVTLRCSSQSGHNTVSWYQQALGQGPQFIFQYYREEENGRGNFPPRFSGLQFPNYSSELNVNALELDDSALYLCASSLGFEGARQGAFFGQGTRLTVV.

In its sample, this clone was seen once. The gene calls are TRBV19 and TRBJ2-2; 7 bases agree with TRBD1. V lost 7 bases, J lost 4 bases, and 6 bases stayed unmatched. Germline V gene data show CDR1 as LNHDA and CDR2 as SQIVND (reference sequence). This CDR3 spans 14 amino acids. The CDR3 loop reads CASKTGDLTGELFF. CDR3 bases: TGTGCCAGTAAAACAGGGGACCTCACCGGGGAGCTGTTTTTT.

The chain couples TRBV10-1 to TRBJ2-3; tentatively, D is TRBD2 (6 bases). From germline, CDR1 is WNHNN and CDR2 SYGVQD (reference sequence). The CDR3 extends over 13 amino acids. V was trimmed by 6 bases and J by 3 bases, leaving 10 bases between them. For the CDR3, the DNA is TGCGCCAGCAGCGGGAGCGGTACAGATACGCAGTATTTT. Protein sequence: CASSGSGTDTQYF.

The chain employs TRBV12-3 or TRBV12-4 and TRBJ2-3, with a possible D match to TRBD1 (6 bases). The CDR3 covers 13 residues. V lost 6 bases and J 6 bases, leaving 13 bases between the germline ends. In nucleotides, the CDR3 is TGTGCCAGCAGACCATGGACAGTGGATACGCAGTATTTT. Its translation: CASRPWTVDTQYF.

This clone was observed a few times. This CDR3 is CSASTGSGDTQYF. The CDR3, as DNA: TGCAGCGCTTCGACAGGGTCAGGAGATACGCAGTATTTT. The rearrangement uses TRBV29-1 and TRBJ2-3; 7 bases agree with TRBD1. The ends lost 7 bases at V and 5 bases at J; junction bases unmatched: 9. This CDR3 is 13 amino acids long. CDR1 and CDR2 (germline): SQVTM, ANQGSEA.

J is TRBJ1-2 and V is TRBV7-9; 7 nucleotides align to TRBD1. The CDR3 extends over 14 amino acids. Looked up from germline, CDR1 is SEHNR and CDR2 is FQNEAQ (reference sequence). With V trimmed by 8 bases and J by 4 bases, 10 bases remained unmatched. CDR3 in amino acids: CASSRDSAFYGYTF. Written as DNA, the CDR3 is TGTGCCAGCTCCCGGGACAGTGCTTTCTATGGCTACACCTTC. Full variable domain (missing parts from reference TRBV7-9 and TRBJ1-2): DTGVSQNPRHKITKRGQNVTFRCDPISEHNRLYWYRQTLGQGPEFLTYFQNEAQLEKSRLLSDRFSAERPKGSFSTLEIQRTEQGDSAMYLCASSRDSAFYGYTFGSGTRLTVV.